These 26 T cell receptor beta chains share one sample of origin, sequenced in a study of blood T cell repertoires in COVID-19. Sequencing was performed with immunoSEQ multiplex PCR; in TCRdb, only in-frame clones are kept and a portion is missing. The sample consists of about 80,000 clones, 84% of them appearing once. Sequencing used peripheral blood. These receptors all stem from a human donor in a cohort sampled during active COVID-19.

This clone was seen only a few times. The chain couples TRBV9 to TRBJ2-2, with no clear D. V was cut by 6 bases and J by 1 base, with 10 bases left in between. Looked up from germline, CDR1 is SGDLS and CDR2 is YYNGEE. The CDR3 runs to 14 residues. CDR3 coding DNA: TGTGCCAGCATGCGGCAGATGAACACCGGGGAGCTGTTTTTT. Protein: CASMRQMNTGELFF.

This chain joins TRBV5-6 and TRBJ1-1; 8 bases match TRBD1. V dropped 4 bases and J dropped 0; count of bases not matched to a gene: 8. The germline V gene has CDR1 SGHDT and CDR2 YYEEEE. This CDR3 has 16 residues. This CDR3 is CASSRGTGIMNTEAFF. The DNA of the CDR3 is TGTGCCAGCAGCCGGGGGACAGGCATTATGAACACTGAAGCTTTCTTT.

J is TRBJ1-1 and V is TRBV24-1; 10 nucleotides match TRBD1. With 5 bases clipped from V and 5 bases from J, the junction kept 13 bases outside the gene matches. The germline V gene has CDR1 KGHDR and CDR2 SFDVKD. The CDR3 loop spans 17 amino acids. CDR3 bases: TGTGCCACCAGTGCCCCCCCGGGACAGGGGCACCCAACTGAAGCTTTCTTT. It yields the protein CATSAPPGQGHPTEAFF.

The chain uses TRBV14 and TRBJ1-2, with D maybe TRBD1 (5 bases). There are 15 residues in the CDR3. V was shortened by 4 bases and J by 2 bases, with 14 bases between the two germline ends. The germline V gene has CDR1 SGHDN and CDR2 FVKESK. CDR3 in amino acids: CASSLTREANYGYTF. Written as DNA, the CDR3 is TGTGCCAGCAGCCTTACCAGGGAAGCGAACTATGGCTACACCTTC.

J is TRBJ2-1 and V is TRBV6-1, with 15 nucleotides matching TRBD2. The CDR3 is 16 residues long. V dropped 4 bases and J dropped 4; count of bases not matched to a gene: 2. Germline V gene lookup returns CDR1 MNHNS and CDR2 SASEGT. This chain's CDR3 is CASSGTSGGAYNEQFF. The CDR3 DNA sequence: TGTGCCAGCAGTGGGACTAGCGGGGGGGCATACAATGAGCAGTTCTTC.

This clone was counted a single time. CDR3 protein: CASSSTGGLGTEAFF. The CDR3 DNA follows: TGCGCCAGCAGCTCCACAGGGGGCTTAGGCACTGAAGCTTTCTTT. This chain connects TRBV5-1 to TRBJ1-1; 9 bases align to TRBD1. Per germline, CDR1 SGHRS and CDR2 YFSETQ. The CDR3 is 15 amino acids. V lost 3 bases and J lost 4; bases outside the gene matches: 7.

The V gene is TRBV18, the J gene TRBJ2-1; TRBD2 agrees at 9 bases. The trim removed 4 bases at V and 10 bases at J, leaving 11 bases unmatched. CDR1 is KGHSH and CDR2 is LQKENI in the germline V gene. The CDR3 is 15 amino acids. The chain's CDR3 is CASSRRPSGEREQFF. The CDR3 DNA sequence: TGTGCCAGCTCACGCCGGCCTAGCGGGGAGCGGGAGCAGTTCTTC.

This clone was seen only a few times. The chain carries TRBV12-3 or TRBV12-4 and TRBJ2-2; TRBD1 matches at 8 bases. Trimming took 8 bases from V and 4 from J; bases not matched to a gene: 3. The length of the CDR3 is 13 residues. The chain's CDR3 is CASGQGTTGELFF. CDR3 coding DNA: TGTGCCAGCGGACAGGGTACCACCGGGGAGCTGTTTTTT.

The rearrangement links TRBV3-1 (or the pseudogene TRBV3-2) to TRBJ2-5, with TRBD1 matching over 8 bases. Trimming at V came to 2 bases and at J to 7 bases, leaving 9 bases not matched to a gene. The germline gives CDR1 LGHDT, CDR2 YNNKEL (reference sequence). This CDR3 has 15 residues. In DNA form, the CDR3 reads TGTGCCAGCAGCCAATTGTCACAGGGGGTCGGGACCCAGTACTTC. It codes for CASSQLSQGVGTQYF.

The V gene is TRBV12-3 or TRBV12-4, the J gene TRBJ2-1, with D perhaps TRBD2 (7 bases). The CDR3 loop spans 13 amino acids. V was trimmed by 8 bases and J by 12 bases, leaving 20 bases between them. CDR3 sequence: CASGGGPDSGQFF. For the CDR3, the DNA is TGTGCCAGCGGGGGGGGCCCGGATAGTGGGCAGTTCTTC.

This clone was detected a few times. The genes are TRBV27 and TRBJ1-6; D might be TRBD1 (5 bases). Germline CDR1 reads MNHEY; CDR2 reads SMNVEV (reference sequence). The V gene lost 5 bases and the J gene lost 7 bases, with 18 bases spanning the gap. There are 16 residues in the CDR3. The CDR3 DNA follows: TGTGCCAGCAGTCAGATTCAGGGTAGACAGAATTCACCCCTCCACTTT. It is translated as CASSQIQGRQNSPLHF.

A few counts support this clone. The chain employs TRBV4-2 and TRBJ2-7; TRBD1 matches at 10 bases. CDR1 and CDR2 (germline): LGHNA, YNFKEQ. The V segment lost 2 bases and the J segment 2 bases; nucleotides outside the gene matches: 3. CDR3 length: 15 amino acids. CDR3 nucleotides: TGTGCCAGCAGCCAACAAGGACAGGGGGCCTACGAGCAGTACTTC. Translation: CASSQQGQGAYEQYF.

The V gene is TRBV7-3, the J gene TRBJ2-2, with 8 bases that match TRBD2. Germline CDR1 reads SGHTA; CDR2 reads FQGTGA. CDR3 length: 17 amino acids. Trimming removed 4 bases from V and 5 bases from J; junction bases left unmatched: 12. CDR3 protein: CASSSTIAGGGTGELFF. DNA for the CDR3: TGTGCCAGCAGCTCCACTATCGCGGGGGGCGGAACCGGGGAGCTGTTTTTT.

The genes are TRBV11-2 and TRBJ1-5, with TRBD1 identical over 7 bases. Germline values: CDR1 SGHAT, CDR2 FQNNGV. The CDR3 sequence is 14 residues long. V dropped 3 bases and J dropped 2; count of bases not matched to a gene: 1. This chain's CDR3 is CASSFGQGNQPQHF. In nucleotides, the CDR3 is TGTGCCAGCAGCTTTGGACAGGGCAATCAGCCCCAGCATTTT.

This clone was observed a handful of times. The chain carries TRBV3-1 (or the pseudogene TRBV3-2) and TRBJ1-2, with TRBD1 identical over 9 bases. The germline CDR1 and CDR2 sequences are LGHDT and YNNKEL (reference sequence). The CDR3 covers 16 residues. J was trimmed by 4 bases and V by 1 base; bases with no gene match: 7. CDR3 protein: CASSQGWDRVVYGYTF. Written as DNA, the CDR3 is TGTGCCAGCAGCCAAGGTTGGGACAGGGTGGTCTATGGCTACACCTTC.

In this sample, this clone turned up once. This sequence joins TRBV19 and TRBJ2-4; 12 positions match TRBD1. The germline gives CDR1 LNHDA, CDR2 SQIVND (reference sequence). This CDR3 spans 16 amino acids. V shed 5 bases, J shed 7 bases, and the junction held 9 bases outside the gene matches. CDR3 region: CASSGGTGGRYNIQYF. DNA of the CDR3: TGTGCCAGTAGTGGGGGGACAGGGGGCCGTTATAACATTCAGTACTTC.

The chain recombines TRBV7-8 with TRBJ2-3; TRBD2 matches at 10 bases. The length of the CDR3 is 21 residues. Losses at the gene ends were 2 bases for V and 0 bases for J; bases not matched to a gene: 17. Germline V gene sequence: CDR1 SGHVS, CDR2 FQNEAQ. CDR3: CASSLSMVSGGPRPSTDTQYF. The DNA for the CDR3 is TGTGCCAGCAGCTTATCAATGGTTAGCGGGGGGCCAAGGCCTAGCACAGATACGCAGTATTTT.

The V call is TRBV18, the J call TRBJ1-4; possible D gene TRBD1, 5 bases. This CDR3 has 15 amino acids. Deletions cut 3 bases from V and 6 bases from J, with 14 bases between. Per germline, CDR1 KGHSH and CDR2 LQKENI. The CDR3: CASSPFARVDEKLFF. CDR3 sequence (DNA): TGTGCCAGCTCACCCTTCGCCAGGGTTGATGAAAAACTGTTTTTT.

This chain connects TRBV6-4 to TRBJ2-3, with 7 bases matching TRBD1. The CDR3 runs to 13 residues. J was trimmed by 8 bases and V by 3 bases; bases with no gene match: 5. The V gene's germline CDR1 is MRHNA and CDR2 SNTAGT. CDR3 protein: CASSEGSGGTQYF. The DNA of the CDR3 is TGTGCCAGCAGTGAAGGGTCAGGGGGTACGCAGTATTTT.

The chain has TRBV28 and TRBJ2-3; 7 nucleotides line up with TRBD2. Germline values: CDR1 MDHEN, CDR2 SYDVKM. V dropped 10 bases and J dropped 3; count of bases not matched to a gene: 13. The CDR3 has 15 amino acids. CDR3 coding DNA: TGTGCCACCAAAAGGGCGGGGGTTTTGACAGATACGCAGTATTTT. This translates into CATKRAGVLTDTQYF. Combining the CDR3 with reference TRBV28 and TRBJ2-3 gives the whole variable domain DVKVTQSSRYLVKRTGEKVFLECVQDMDHENMFWYRQDPGLGLRLIYFSYDVKMKEKGDIPEGYSVSREKKERFSLILESASTNQTSMYLCATKRAGVLTDTQYFGPGTRLTVL.

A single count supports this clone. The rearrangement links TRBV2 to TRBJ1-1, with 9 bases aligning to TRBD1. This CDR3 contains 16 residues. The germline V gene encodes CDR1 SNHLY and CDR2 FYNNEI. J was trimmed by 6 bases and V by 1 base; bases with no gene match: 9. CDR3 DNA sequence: TGTGCCAGCAGTGAAGGGACAGGGGAATGGGCTTCTGAAGCTTTCTTT. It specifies CASSEGTGEWASEAFF.

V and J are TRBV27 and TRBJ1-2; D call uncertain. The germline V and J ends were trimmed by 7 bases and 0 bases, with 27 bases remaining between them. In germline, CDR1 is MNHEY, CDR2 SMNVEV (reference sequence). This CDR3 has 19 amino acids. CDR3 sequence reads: CASNAPRTAPIPPNYGYTF. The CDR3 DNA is TGTGCCAGCAACGCTCCCCGAACAGCCCCAATACCGCCTAACTATGGCTACACCTTC.

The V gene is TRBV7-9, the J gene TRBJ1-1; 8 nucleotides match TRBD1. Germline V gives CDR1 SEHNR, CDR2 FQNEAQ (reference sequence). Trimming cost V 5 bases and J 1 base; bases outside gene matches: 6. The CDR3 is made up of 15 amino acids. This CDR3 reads CASSIRQGRNTEAFF. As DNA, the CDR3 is TGTGCCAGCAGCATCCGACAGGGGAGGAACACTGAAGCTTTCTTT.

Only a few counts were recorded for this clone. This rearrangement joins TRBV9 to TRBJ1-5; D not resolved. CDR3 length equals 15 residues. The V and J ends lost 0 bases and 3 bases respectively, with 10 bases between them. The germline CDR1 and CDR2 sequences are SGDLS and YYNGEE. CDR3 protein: CASSVEPGLNQPQHF. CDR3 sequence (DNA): TGTGCCAGCAGCGTAGAACCTGGACTCAATCAGCCCCAGCATTTT. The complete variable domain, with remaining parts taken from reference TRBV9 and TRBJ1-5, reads DSGVTQTPKHLITATGQRVTLRCSPRSGDLSVYWYQQSLDQGLQFLIQYYNGEERAKGNILERFSAQQFPDLHSELNLSSLELGDSALYFCASSVEPGLNQPQHFGDGTRLSIL.

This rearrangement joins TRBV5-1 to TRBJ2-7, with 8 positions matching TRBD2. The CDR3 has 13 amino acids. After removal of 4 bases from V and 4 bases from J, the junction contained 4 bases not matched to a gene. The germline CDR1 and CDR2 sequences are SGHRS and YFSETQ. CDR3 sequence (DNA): TGCGCCAGCAGCGCGGGGGGCAAATACGAGCAGTACTTC. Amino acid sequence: CASSAGGKYEQYF.

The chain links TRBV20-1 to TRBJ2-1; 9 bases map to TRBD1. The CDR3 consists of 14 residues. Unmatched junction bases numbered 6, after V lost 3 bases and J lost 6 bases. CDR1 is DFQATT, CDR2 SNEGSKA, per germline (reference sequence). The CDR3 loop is CSASGTGYPNEQFF. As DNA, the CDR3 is TGCAGTGCTAGTGGGACAGGGTACCCCAATGAGCAGTTCTTC.